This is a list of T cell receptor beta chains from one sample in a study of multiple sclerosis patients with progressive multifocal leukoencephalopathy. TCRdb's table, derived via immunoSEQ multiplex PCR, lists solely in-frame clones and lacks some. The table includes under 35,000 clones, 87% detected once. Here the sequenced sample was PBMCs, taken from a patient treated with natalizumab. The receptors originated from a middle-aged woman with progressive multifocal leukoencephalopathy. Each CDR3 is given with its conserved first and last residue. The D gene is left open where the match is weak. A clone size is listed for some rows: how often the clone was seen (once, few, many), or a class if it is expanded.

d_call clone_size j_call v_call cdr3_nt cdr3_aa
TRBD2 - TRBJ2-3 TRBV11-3 TGTGCCAGCAGCTCGACTAGCGGGAGTGATACGCAGTATTTT CASSSTSGSDTQYF
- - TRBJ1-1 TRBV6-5 TGTGCCACCGTGGGAGTTTCTGAAGCTTTCTTT CATVGVSEAFF
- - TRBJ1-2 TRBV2 TGTGCCAGCCGGACGGAGATGGGACTACGCGGCTACACCTTC CASRTEMGLRGYTF
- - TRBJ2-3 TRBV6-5 TGTGCCAGCAGCTTGGGGGGAGATACGCAGTATTTT CASSLGGDTQYF
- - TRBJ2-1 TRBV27 TGTGCCAGCAGTATAGGGCTAAATGAGCAGTTCTTC CASSIGLNEQFF
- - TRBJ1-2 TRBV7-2 TGTGCCAGCAGCCCAGGGACCTTAGAGGGCTACACCTTC CASSPGTLEGYTF
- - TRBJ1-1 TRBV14 TGTGCCAGCAGCCAAGACTCCCAGGGGTGGGACACTGAAGCTTTCTTT CASSQDSQGWDTEAFF
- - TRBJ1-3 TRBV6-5 TGTGCCAGCAGTTACGCGGACAGCTCTGGAAACACCATATATTTT CASSYADSSGNTIYF
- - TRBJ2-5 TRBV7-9 TGTGCCAGCAGCTCCTGGACAGAAGAGACCCAGTACTTC CASSSWTEETQYF
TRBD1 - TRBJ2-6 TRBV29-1 TGCAGCGTGGTAGGGGACAGCTCTTACTCTGGGGCCAACGTCCTGACTTTC CSVVGDSSYSGANVLTF
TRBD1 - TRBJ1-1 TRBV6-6 TGTGCCAGCAGTTACCTCGGACAGGGGGCGTTTGCGGCTTTCTTT CASSYLGQGAFAAFF
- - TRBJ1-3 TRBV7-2 - CASSFGSGSGNTIYF
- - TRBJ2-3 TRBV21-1 TGTGCCAGCAGCAAAGACCGGAGCGGCCACGGTGCTAGCACAGATACGCAGTATTTT CASSKDRSGHGASTDTQYF
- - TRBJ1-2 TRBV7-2 TGTGCCAGCAGCCCACGGAGCTATGGCTACACCTTC CASSPRSYGYTF
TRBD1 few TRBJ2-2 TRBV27 TGTGCCAGCAGGGCCCGACAGGGCACCGGGGAGCTGTTTTTT CASRARQGTGELFF
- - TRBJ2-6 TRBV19 TGTGCCAGTAGTGATAAGGCCCGATCTGGGGCCAACGTCCTGACTTTC CASSDKARSGANVLTF
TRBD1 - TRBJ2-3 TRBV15 TGTGCCACCAGCAGAGTACAGGGGACAGATACGCAGTATTTT CATSRVQGTDTQYF
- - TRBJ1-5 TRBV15 TGTGCCACCAGCAGAGATATTACACATAATCAGCCCCAGCATTTT CATSRDITHNQPQHF
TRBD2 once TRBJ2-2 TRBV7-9 TGTGCCAGCAGCTCGTGGGGAGGGGACACCGGGGAGCTGTTTTTT CASSSWGGDTGELFF
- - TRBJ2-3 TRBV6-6 TGTGCCAGCAGTTACCTTAGCACAGATACGCAGTATTTT CASSYLSTDTQYF
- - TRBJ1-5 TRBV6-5 TGTGCCAGCAGTTTGGGACCGCAATCCAATCAGCCCCAGCATTTT CASSLGPQSNQPQHF
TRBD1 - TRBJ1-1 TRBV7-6 TGTGCCAGCAGCTTAATAGGGGGCCCTGAAGCTTTCTTT CASSLIGGPEAFF
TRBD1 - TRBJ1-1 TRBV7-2 TGTGCCAGCAGCTTAGGGACAGGGGTGAACACTGAAGCTTTCTTT CASSLGTGVNTEAFF
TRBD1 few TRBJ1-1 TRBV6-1 TGTGCCAGCAGTGAAGTGGACAGGGGAACTGAAGCTTTCTTT CASSEVDRGTEAFF
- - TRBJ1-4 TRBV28 TGTGCCAGCAGTTCAGGGTCAACTAATGAAAAACTGTTTTTT CASSSGSTNEKLFF
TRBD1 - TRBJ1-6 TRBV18 TGTGCCAGCTCACCACTGAAGCCGGGACAGGCGCTAAATTCACCCCTCCACTTT CASSPLKPGQALNSPLHF
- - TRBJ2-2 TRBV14 TGTGCCAGCAGCCACAGGGTCGGGAGCGGGGAGCTGTTTTTT CASSHRVGSGELFF
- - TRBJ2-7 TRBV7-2 TGTGCCAGCAGCTTAGGTGCTCTTTCCTACGAGCAGTACTTC CASSLGALSYEQYF